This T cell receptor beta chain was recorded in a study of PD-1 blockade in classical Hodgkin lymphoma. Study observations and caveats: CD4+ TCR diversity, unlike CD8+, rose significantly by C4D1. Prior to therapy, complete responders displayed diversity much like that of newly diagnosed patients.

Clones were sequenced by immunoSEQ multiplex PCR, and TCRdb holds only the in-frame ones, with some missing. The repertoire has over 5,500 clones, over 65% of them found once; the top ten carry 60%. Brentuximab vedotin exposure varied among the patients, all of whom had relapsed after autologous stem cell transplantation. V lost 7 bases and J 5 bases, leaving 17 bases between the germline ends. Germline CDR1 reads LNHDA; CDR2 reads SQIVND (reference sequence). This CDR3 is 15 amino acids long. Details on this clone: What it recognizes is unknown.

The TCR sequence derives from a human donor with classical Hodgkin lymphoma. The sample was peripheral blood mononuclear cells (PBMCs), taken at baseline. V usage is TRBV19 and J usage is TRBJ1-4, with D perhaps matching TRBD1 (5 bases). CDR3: CASMSWGRMNEKLFF. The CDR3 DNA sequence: TGTGCCAGTATGTCATGGGGCAGGATGAATGAAAAACTGTTTTTT. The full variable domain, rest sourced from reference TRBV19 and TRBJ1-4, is DGGITQSPKYLFRKEGQNVTLSCEQNLNHDAMYWYRQDPGQGLRLIYYSQIVNDFQKGDIAEGYSVSREKKESFPLTVTSAQKNPTAFYLCASMSWGRMNEKLFFGSGTQLSVL.